This TCR beta chain was captured by sequencing in a study of shared clonotypes between healthy human individuals. The CDR3 covers 14 residues. CDR1 SQVTM and CDR2 ANQGSEA come from the germline V gene. V was clipped by 3 bases and J by 6 bases; unmatched bases: 9. Assay execution proceeded at the deep level. About 30,000 T cell genomes, or about 200 ng DNA, went into the sorted-subset replicate PCRs. Only in-frame clones appear in the TCRdb table, and some are missing; sequencing was by immunoSEQ multiplex PCR. The data show millions of clones, with approximately 90% seen just once and 0.11% to 0.15% held by the top ten.

The receptor's source is a man in his late teens or twenties in good health. The specimen sequenced was naive CD4+ T cells sorted from blood. As for subset: CD45RA+ positively selected. J is TRBJ2-7 and V is TRBV29-1; 9 positions agree with TRBD1. The CDR3 sequence: CSVDPQGASGEQYF. CDR3 sequence (DNA): TGCAGCGTTGACCCACAGGGGGCTAGCGGCGAGCAGTACTTC.